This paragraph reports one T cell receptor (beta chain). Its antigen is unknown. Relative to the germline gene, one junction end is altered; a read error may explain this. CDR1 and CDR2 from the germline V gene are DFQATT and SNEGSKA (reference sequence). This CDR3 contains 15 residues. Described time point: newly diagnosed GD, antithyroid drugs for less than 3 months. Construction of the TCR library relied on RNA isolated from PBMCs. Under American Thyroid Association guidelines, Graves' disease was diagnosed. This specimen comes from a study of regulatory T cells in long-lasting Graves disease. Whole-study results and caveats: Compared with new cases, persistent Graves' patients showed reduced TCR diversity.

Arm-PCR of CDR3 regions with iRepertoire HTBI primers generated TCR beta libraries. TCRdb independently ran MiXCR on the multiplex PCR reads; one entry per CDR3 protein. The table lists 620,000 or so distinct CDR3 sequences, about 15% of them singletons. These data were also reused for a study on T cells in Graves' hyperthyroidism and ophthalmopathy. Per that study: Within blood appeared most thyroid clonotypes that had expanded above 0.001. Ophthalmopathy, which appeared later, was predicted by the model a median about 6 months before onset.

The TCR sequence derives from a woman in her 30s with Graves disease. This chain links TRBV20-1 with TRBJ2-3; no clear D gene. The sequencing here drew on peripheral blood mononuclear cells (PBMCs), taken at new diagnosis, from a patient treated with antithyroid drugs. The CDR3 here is CSAGETQISTDTQYF. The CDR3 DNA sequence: TGCAGTGCTGGAGAAACCCAGATTAGCACAGATACGCAGTATTTT.